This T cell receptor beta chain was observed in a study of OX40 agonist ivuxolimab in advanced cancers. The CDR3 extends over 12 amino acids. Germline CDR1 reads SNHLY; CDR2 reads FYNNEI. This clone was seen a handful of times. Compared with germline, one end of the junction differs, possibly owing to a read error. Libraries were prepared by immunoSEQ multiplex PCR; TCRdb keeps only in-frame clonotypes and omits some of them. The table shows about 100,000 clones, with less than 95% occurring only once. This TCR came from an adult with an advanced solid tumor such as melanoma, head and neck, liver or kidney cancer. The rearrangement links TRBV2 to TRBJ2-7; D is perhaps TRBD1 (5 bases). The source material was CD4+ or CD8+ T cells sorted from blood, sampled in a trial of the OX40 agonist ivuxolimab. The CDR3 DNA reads TGTGCCAGCAGTGAGATTAGGGGCCGCCAACATTTC. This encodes CASSEIRGRQHF.